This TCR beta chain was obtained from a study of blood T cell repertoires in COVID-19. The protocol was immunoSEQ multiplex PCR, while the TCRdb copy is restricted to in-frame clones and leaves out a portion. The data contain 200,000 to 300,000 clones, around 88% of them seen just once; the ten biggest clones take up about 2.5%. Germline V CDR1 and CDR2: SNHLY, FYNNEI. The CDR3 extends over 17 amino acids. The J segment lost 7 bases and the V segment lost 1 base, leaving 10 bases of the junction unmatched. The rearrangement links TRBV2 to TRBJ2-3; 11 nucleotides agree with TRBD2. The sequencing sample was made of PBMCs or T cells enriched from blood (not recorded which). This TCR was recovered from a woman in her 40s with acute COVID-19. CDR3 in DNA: TGTGCCAGCAGTGAAGGATCTTTAGCGGGAGGGCCTAATACGCAGTATTTT. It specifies CASSEGSLAGGPNTQYF. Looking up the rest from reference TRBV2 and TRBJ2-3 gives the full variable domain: EPEVTQTPSHQVTQMGQEVILRCVPISNHLYFYWYRQILGQKVEFLVSFYNNEISEKSEIFDDQFSVERPDGSNFTLKIRSTKLEDSAMYFCASSEGSLAGGPNTQYFGPGTRLTVL.